Described below is a single TCR beta chain sequence and its context. Its antigen specificity is not known. No clone much larger than this one lies a single base away; base qualities are absent. These data come from a study of a mutant IDH1 vaccine in newly diagnosed glioma (dated by TCRdb to the early 2020s). About the study as a whole: Of the roughly 31 treated patients, approximately 62% were male and approximately 38% were female, and the mean age was 40.4 years. Prior to enrollment, standard therapy consisting of radiotherapy alone, temozolomide alone, or radiochemotherapy with temozolomide had been administered to patients, with the combination being received by most patients. Peripheral blood was drawn at six visits: V03 (baseline), V05, V07, V10, V12 and V13. Longitudinal TCRB deep sequencing was done for 20 to 25 treated patients, wherever samples were available for exploratory analyses.

The intended sense of this specimen's time point label: baseline, week 1 (first vaccination visit). The treatment or condition label for this specimen denotes: pre-vaccination baseline after standard-of-care therapy. The donors had newly diagnosed IDH1-mutant astrocytomas of WHO grade 3 or 4 that showed loss of nuclear ATRX. The samples were drawn from NOA16, a multicentre, single-arm, open-label phase I trial in Germany that tested a mutant IDH1 peptide vaccine in humans for the first time. Blood drawn at visit V03 was used as the baseline sample for immunogenicity testing. Genomic DNA for TCRB sequencing was extracted from EDTA blood using the DNeasy Blood and Tissue Kit. Receptors were amplified or captured by the immunoSEQ multiplex PCR assay. Rearranged TCR beta chain sequences were amplified with the hsTCRB Kit following the manufacturer's protocol. Sequencing of TCRB libraries was carried out on an Illumina MiSeq. The study's processing was this. The proprietary platform of the kit vendor was used for demultiplexing, trimming and gene mapping. TCRdb stores this immuneACCESS table with in-frame sequences only. Part of the clones is absent; in the studies checked, under half of the shortfall reflects unresolved V genes, and no reason is known for the rest. For V, J and clone size, that table is used; D and trimming come from the DNA. The sample has roughly 70,000 clones on record, approximately 83% of them singletons. Together, the top ten hold roughly 2.6% of the sample.

V and J are truncated by 0 bases and 3 bases respectively, leaving an intervening sequence of 14 bases. From its cysteine to its phenylalanine, the CDR3 spans 16 amino acids. The entry retains the CDR3 DNA only, 48 bases that are in frame from base 1. Per the germline V gene (reference sequence), MNHEY is the CDR1 and SMNVEV is the CDR2. General findings and caveats noted by the study authors: The authors noted that analyses of patient blood samples could not be reproduced because of sample limitations. Availability determined which PBMC samples were chosen for TCRB deep sequencing. Immune responses induced by the vaccine were seen in around 93% of patients across multiple MHC alleles. No apparent relationship was observed between pseudoprogression and alterations in the top peripheral T cell clonotypes detected by TCRB sequencing.

The chain is encoded by TRBV27 joined to TRBJ1-1, with TRBD1 perhaps the D gene, on 6 matching bases. The sequencing used PBMCs, collected from a glioma patient treated with radiotherapy, temozolomide or both. The source of this sequence is a man younger than 40 with glioma. The DNA sequence follows: TGTGCCAGCAGTTTATCCTACAGGGACATCTACACTGAAGCTTTCTTT. Translated, it gives CASSLSYRDIYTEAFF.